Listed here are 21 T cell receptor beta chains from one sample, sequenced in a study of T cell responses to AZD1222 COVID-19 vaccine. Here immunoSEQ multiplex PCR was the method, and the copy in TCRdb shows in-frame clones only, minus some. The data show 90,000 to 100,000 clones, approximately 90% seen once. Sequencing was performed on peripheral blood, taken on day 0 of AZD1222 vaccination. These receptors came from an adult in good health.

The chain has TRBV9 and TRBJ2-1, with 7 nucleotides matching TRBD1. Trimming cost V 2 bases and J 5 bases; bases outside gene matches: 7. CDR3 size: 15 residues. In germline, CDR1 is SGDLS, CDR2 YYNGEE. This CDR3 is CASSVWDSKNNEQFF. The CDR3 DNA reads TGTGCCAGCAGCGTCTGGGACAGCAAAAACAATGAGCAGTTCTTC.

The chain combines TRBV19 with TRBJ1-6; D is uncertain. V was pared by 7 bases and J by 0 bases, with 10 bases between. The CDR3 totals 15 residues. Germline assignment: CDR1 LNHDA and CDR2 SQIVND (reference sequence). The CDR3 DNA follows: TGTGCCAGTACCCGGGCGAGCTCCTATAATTCACCCCTCCACTTT. Amino acid sequence: CASTRASSYNSPLHF. Full variable domain (outside the CDR3, taken from reference TRBV19 and TRBJ1-6): DGGITQSPKYLFRKEGQNVTLSCEQNLNHDAMYWYRQDPGQGLRLIYYSQIVNDFQKGDIAEGYSVSREKKESFPLTVTSAQKNPTAFYLCASTRASSYNSPLHFGNGTRLTVT.

The gene calls are TRBV7-2 and TRBJ2-7; possibly TRBD1 or TRBD2 for D (5 bases each). The V end was cut by 5 bases, the J end by 3 bases, with 11 bases between. The CDR3 covers 13 residues. Germline V gene lookup returns CDR1 SGHTA and CDR2 FQGNSA. CDR3 in amino acids: CASSHYGGYEQYF. CDR3 bases: TGTGCCAGCAGCCACTATGGGGGCTACGAGCAGTACTTC.

The J gene is TRBJ1-1, the V gene TRBV5-6, with TRBD1 matching over 7 bases. Germline V gene lookup returns CDR1 SGHDT and CDR2 YYEEEE. The ends lost 2 bases at V and 4 bases at J; junction bases unmatched: 5. The CDR3 covers 14 residues. DNA of the CDR3: TGTGCCAGCAGCTTTCCAACAGGGGCCACTGAAGCTTTCTTT. Translating it yields CASSFPTGATEAFF. Combining the CDR3 with reference TRBV5-6 and TRBJ1-1 gives the whole variable domain DAGVTQSPTHLIKTRGQQVTLRCSPKSGHDTVSWYQQALGQGPQFIFQYYEEEERQRGNFPDRFSGHQFPNYSSELNVNALLLGDSALYLCASSFPTGATEAFFGQGTRLTVV.

The V and J genes are TRBV7-8 and TRBJ2-4, with 7 bases that match TRBD2. Germline CDR1 and CDR2: SGHVS and FQNEAQ. The CDR3 has 15 residues. The V segment lost 1 base and the J segment 7 bases; nucleotides outside the gene matches: 7. CDR3 protein: CASSLEVVGGNIQYF. CDR3 nucleotide sequence: TGTGCCAGCAGCTTAGAAGTAGTGGGAGGGAACATTCAGTACTTC.

A single count supports this clone. The V and J genes are TRBV6-9 and TRBJ1-2; 8 positions agree with TRBD1. CDR3 size: 14 residues. V gave up 5 bases and J gave up 2 bases; unmatched junction bases: 4. Germline V gene data show CDR1 as MNHGY and CDR2 as SVAAGI. The CDR3 DNA sequence: TGTGCCAGCAGTCCCACAGGGGGGAACTATGGCTACACCTTC. It is translated as CASSPTGGNYGYTF.

The chain joins TRBV5-4 to TRBJ2-3; 9 nucleotides line up with TRBD1. The CDR3 sequence is 16 residues long. The ends lost 5 bases at V and 2 bases at J; junction bases unmatched: 9. CDR1 and CDR2 (germline): SGHNT, YYREEE (reference sequence). CDR3 sequence reads: CASSLPGQGDTDTQYF. The CDR3 nucleotides are TGTGCCAGCAGTCTACCGGGACAGGGAGACACAGATACGCAGTATTTT.

CDR3 in DNA: TGTGCCAGCAGCTTTGGGGGGGATCCCTACGAGCAGTACTTC. Its translation: CASSFGGDPYEQYF. The chain links TRBV5-5 to TRBJ2-7; 7 nucleotides agree with TRBD2. V was clipped by 2 bases and J by 2 bases; unmatched bases: 4. Looked up from germline, CDR1 is SGHKS and CDR2 is YYEKEE (reference sequence). The CDR3 sequence is 14 residues long. Based on the CDR3 plus reference TRBV5-5 and TRBJ2-7, the full variable domain is DAGVTQSPTHLIKTRGQQVTLRCSPISGHKSVSWYQQVLGQGPQFIFQYYEKEERGRGNFPDRFSARQFPNYSSELNVNALLLGDSALYLCASSFGGDPYEQYFGPGTRLTVT.

The CDR3 coding sequence is TGTGCCAGTAGAGGTGGATGGAATCAGCCCCAGCATTTT. Amino acids: CASRGGWNQPQHF. The chain has TRBV19 and TRBJ1-5; D gene ambiguous. Trimming shortened V by 6 bases and J by 4 bases, and 10 bases separated the two germline ends. Germline V gene data show CDR1 as LNHDA and CDR2 as SQIVND (reference sequence). This CDR3 has 13 amino acids.

This clone has only one observation. The V and J genes are TRBV18 and TRBJ2-7; tentatively, D is TRBD1 (5 bases). The CDR3 is 18 amino acids. Germline V gene sequence: CDR1 KGHSH, CDR2 LQKENI. The ends were cut back, 2 bases at V and 0 bases at J, with 20 bases in the middle. Written as DNA, the CDR3 is TGTGCCAGCTCACCAAGGGCACAACCTAAAAGGGGCTCCTACGAGCAGTACGTC. Protein sequence: CASSPRAQPKRGSYEQYV.

The chain joins TRBV3-1 (or the pseudogene TRBV3-2) to TRBJ2-5, with 7 bases identical to TRBD1. This CDR3 has 16 residues. The germline V gene has CDR1 LGHDT and CDR2 YNNKEL (reference sequence). V shed 3 bases and J 2 bases; nucleotides not matched to a gene: 9. The CDR3: CASSHGNRGSQETQYF. CDR3 bases: TGTGCCAGCAGCCATGGCAACAGGGGAAGTCAAGAGACCCAGTACTTC.

The CDR3 reads CASSDSGHDEQFF. The CDR3 bases are TGTGCCAGCAGTGACTCCGGACACGATGAGCAGTTCTTC. This chain joins TRBV6-4 and TRBJ2-1, with D possibly TRBD1 on 5 matching bases. Germline loops: CDR1 MRHNA, CDR2 SNTAGT. Trimming took 0 bases from V and 8 from J, leaving 8 bases between them. The CDR3 extends over 13 amino acids.

The chain links TRBV11-2 to TRBJ1-2, with D maybe TRBD1 (5 bases). Per germline, CDR1 SGHAT and CDR2 FQNNGV. Trimming removed 1 base at V and 6 bases at J, with 15 bases between. The CDR3 loop spans 15 amino acids. Written as DNA, the CDR3 is TGTGCCAGCAGCTTAGTAGGAGGACACCTGGATGGCTACACCTTC. The encoded protein is CASSLVGGHLDGYTF.

CDR3 sequence: CASSLERSTGELFF. The CDR3 DNA follows: TGTGCCAGCAGCTTAGAGCGTTCCACCGGGGAGCTGTTTTTT. The V gene is TRBV7-3, the J gene TRBJ2-2; D unclear. The CDR3 runs 14 residues. CDR1 and CDR2 from the germline V gene are SGHTA and FQGTGA. Trimming removed 2 bases from V and 4 bases from J, with 8 bases in between. The full variable domain, its missing parts supplied by reference TRBV7-3 and TRBJ2-2, is GAGVSQTPSNKVTEKGKYVELRCDPISGHTALYWYRQSLGQGPEFLIYFQGTGAADDSGLPNDRFFAVRPEGSVSTLKIQRTERGDSAVYLCASSLERSTGELFFGEGSRLTVL.

The chain combines TRBV6-2 or TRBV6-3 with TRBJ1-4; a weak D match, TRBD1 (5 bases). This CDR3 is built from 13 residues. V shed 5 bases and J shed 10 bases, with 14 bases lying between them. CDR1 is MNHEY, CDR2 SVGEGT, per germline. The CDR3 loop reads CASSDSVYGKLFF. In DNA, the CDR3 is TGTGCCAGCAGTGACAGTGTCTATGGAAAACTGTTTTTT.

This chain links TRBV6-2 or TRBV6-3 with TRBJ2-1; perhaps TRBD1 as D (6 bases). Trimming stripped 2 bases from V and 8 bases from J, with 10 bases between. This CDR3 has 13 residues. Germline-derived CDR1 and CDR2 are MNHEY and SVGEGT. The CDR3 protein is CASSYGPGDEQFF. CDR3 bases: TGTGCCAGCAGTTACGGTCCAGGGGATGAGCAGTTCTTC.

This rearrangement joins TRBV24-1 to TRBJ2-1, with D possibly being TRBD1 or TRBD2 (5 bases each). CDR3 size: 15 residues. V gave up 3 bases and J gave up 6 bases, with 14 bases separating them. The V gene's germline CDR1 is KGHDR and CDR2 SFDVKD. Here the CDR3 DNA reads TGTGCCACCAGTGATCCGGGACCCGACGGCAATGAGCAGTTCTTC. Translating it yields CATSDPGPDGNEQFF.

This chain links TRBV7-8 with TRBJ1-1; D possibly corresponds to TRBD1 (5 bases). CDR1 and CDR2 from the germline V gene are SGHVS and FQNEAQ. There are 15 residues in the CDR3. V shed 0 bases and J shed 2 bases, with 10 bases lying between them. The CDR3 DNA reads as TGTGCCAGCAGCTTAGCGGGGGGGATAAACACTGAAGCTTTCTTT. It is translated as CASSLAGGINTEAFF.

This clone appeared once. The chain has TRBV29-1 and TRBJ2-1; 8 bases fit TRBD2. Trimming at V came to 3 bases and at J to 5 bases, leaving 12 bases not matched to a gene. CDR1 is SQVTM and CDR2 is ANQGSEA in the germline V gene. CDR3 length: 16 residues. The CDR3 sequence is CSVEVPASGRHNEQFF. Written as DNA, the CDR3 is TGCAGCGTTGAGGTCCCAGCTAGCGGGCGACACAATGAGCAGTTCTTC.

About this clone: Its ends do not fully match the called genes, so a read error is possible. V usage is TRBV5-1 and J usage is TRBJ2-3, with TRBD2 as a possible D gene (5 bases). The germline V gene encodes CDR1 SGHRS and CDR2 YFSETQ. CDR3 length: 15 amino acids. DNA of the CDR3: TGTGCCAGCAGCTTGGCCGATTATTCCGGGGAAACGCAGTATTTT. This codes for CASSLADYSGETQYF.

The chain combines TRBV7-8 with TRBJ1-5; D uncertain. Per the germline V gene, CDR1 is SGHVS and CDR2 is FQNEAQ. Trimming took 4 bases from V and 0 from J, leaving 10 bases between them. The CDR3 has 15 residues. The CDR3 reads CASSWTLDSNQPQHF. The CDR3 DNA reads TGTGCCAGCAGCTGGACGCTTGATAGCAATCAGCCCCAGCATTTT.